This TCR beta chain was retrieved from a study of blood T cell repertoires in COVID-19. Study context: Samples representing acute and convalescent COVID-19 were sourced from the United States, Italy and Spain.

Cohort assignment relied on participant-reported clinical history. Resolution of symptoms, clearance, or two negative PCRs was present in recovered Cohort 3 donors. In the study's own analysis: Estimation of nucleated cell counts was performed using reference gene primer amplification. The protocol was immunoSEQ multiplex PCR, while the TCRdb copy is restricted to in-frame clones and leaves out a portion. V, J and clone size are those of that table, while D and trimming were read from the DNA. Of 290,000 or so clones listed, 90% were seen once; the top ten hold around 1.1%. CDR1 is SGHDT, CDR2 YYEEEE, per germline. V gave up 4 bases and J gave up 7 bases, with 9 bases separating them. The CDR3 spans 12 residues.

V is TRBV5-6 and J is TRBJ2-1; perhaps TRBD1 as D (5 bases). This clonotype originated in a woman in her 30s who had recovered from COVID-19. The material sequenced was PBMCs or T cells enriched from blood (not recorded which). In DNA, the CDR3 is TGTGCCAGCAGCCTGAACAGGAATGAGCAGTTCTTC. Encoded protein: CASSLNRNEQFF.